These 23 T cell receptor beta chains were sequenced from one sample in a study of T cells after yellow fever vaccination (dated by TCRdb to about 2019). The library was built by means of 5' RACE. Data came from an Illumina HiSeq 2500. The raw public reads went through TCRdb reprocessing: fastp at Q25, MiXCR clone calling, in-frame beta chains kept. Entries are consolidated by CDR3 protein sequence, retaining the most common genes and DNA. The sample has 60,000 to 75,000 distinct CDR3 sequences on record, approximately 7% of them singletons. Clones ranked in the top ten supply around 37% of the sample. The treatment or condition label here, explained by the study, means: live attenuated yellow fever vaccine strain. The sequences come from CD8+ T cells sorted from PBMCs, collected around 45 days after the first yellow fever vaccination. The receptors here all came from a man aged 18 to 30 who received the YFV17D yellow fever vaccine.

Worth noting for this clonotype: A much larger clone differs from this one at a single base, so this may be a read error. This sequence joins TRBV3-1 and TRBJ2-3, with a possible D match to TRBD2 (5 bases). This CDR3 spans 13 amino acids. Germline lookup yields CDR1 LGHDT and CDR2 YNNKEL (reference sequence). Trimming stripped 9 bases from V and 5 bases from J, with 15 bases between. CDR3 sequence: CARTSGWGDTQYF. The CDR3 bases are TGTGCCAGAACCAGCGGATGGGGAGATACGCAGTATTTT.

This clonotype was found many times. The genes are TRBV11-1 and TRBJ1-1; 9 bases align to TRBD1. Trimming at V came to 5 bases and at J to 6 bases, leaving 4 bases not matched to a gene. This CDR3 has 13 amino acids. The germline gives CDR1 SGHAT, CDR2 FQDESV (reference sequence). CDR3 coding DNA: TGTGCCAGCAGCCGACAGGGGGGCGCTGAAGCTTTCTTT. Residues: CASSRQGGAEAFF.

This chain connects TRBV4-1 to TRBJ1-3; D ambiguous. The germline V gene encodes CDR1 MGHRA and CDR2 YSYEKL. V lost 1 base and J 0 bases, leaving 10 bases between the germline ends. This CDR3 comprises 16 residues. This CDR3 reads CASSQGPRSSGNTIYF. In nucleotides, the CDR3 is TGCGCCAGCAGCCAAGGACCCAGAAGCTCTGGAAACACCATATATTTT.

The chain links TRBV7-9 to TRBJ1-2; no definite D call. The V end lost 4 bases, the J end lost 0 bases, and 12 bases lay between the germline ends. The length of the CDR3 is 15 residues. Germline CDR1 reads SEHNR; CDR2 reads FQNEAQ (reference sequence). CDR3 amino acids: CASSSTRTANYGYTF. Written as DNA, the CDR3 is TGTGCCAGCAGCTCTACACGAACGGCTAACTATGGCTACACCTTC.

On this clonotype itself: It may be a read error: a sequence one base away is much more abundant. The chain carries TRBV4-1 and TRBJ2-1; possible D gene TRBD2, 5 bases. Germline values: CDR1 MGHRA, CDR2 YSYEKL. This CDR3 comprises 15 residues. CDR3: CASSPGTAGLNGQFF. CDR3 bases: TGCGCCAGCAGCCCGGGCACGGCGGGCCTGAATGGGCAGTTCTTC.

In its sample, this clonotype was seen many times. CDR3 nucleotide sequence: TGTGCCAGCAGCGTTTACAGCTCCCAATCCTACGAGCAGTACTTC. Translated, it gives CASSVYSSQSYEQYF. The chain couples TRBV9 to TRBJ2-7; D is unclear. Trimming shortened V by 2 bases and J by 1 base, and 13 bases separated the two germline ends. The CDR3 is 15 amino acids. CDR1 and CDR2 from the germline V gene are SGDLS and YYNGEE.

The chain joins TRBV5-3 to TRBJ2-3, with 7 positions matching TRBD2. TRBV5-3 is an open reading frame, and its role is uncertain. The CDR3 length is 17 residues. Germline trimming cut 5 bases from V and 2 bases from J; bases unmatched to any gene: 14. The CDR3 DNA reads TGTGCCAGAAGATTCAGCAGCGGGGAGATCATCACAGATACGCAGTATTTT. Protein product: CARRFSSGEIITDTQYF.

This clonotype was seen ten or more times. This CDR3 reads CAISDPGASSYEQYV. DNA of the CDR3: TGTGCCATCAGTGACCCCGGGGCCAGCTCCTACGAGCAGTACGTC. This chain connects TRBV10-3 to TRBJ2-7; the D call may be TRBD1 or TRBD2 (5 bases each). The CDR3 is made up of 15 amino acids. Germline V lookup: CDR1 ENHRY, CDR2 SYGVKD. V lost 3 bases to trimming and J lost 0 bases, with 12 bases between them.

This clonotype has at least ten counts. The J gene is TRBJ2-1, the V gene TRBV4-1; D not resolved. The CDR3 loop spans 11 amino acids. Trimming left V 3 bases short and J 10 bases short, with 7 bases between. From germline, CDR1 is MGHRA and CDR2 YSYEKL. The CDR3 here is CASSHRFEQFF. The CDR3 coding sequence is TGCGCCAGCAGCCACCGGTTCGAGCAGTTCTTC.

The V and J genes are TRBV25-1 and TRBJ1-5; D not certain. V lost 1 base, J lost 0 bases, and 7 bases lay in between. Germline CDR1 and CDR2: MGHDK and SYGVNS. The CDR3 has 15 amino acids. The CDR3 bases are TGTGCCAGCAGTGAATCTGAAGGTAGCAATCAGCCCCAGCATTTT. Residues: CASSESEGSNQPQHF.

The rearrangement links TRBV4-3 to TRBJ2-7, with unresolved D. The CDR3 extends over 15 amino acids. Germline V gives CDR1 LGHNA, CDR2 YSLEER. Trimming took 0 bases from V and 4 from J, leaving 13 bases between them. Here the CDR3 DNA reads TGCGCCAGCAGCCAAGAGGCCCAGACTGGTTACGAGCAGTACTTC. Translated: CASSQEAQTGYEQYF.

This clonotype was seen many times. The genes are TRBV2 and TRBJ2-7; perhaps TRBD1 as D (6 bases). CDR1 is SNHLY, CDR2 FYNNEI, per germline. V was trimmed by 10 bases and J by 3 bases, leaving 10 bases between them. There are 11 residues in the CDR3. The CDR3 DNA reads TGTGCCACCGGACAGCTCTACGAGCAGTACTTC. Amino acid sequence: CATGQLYEQYF.

Only a few counts were recorded for this clonotype. The rearrangement joins TRBV20-1 to TRBJ2-7; 9 bases match TRBD1. The CDR3 runs 17 residues. Germline assignment: CDR1 DFQATT and CDR2 SNEGSKA (reference sequence). V lost 2 bases to trimming and J lost 6 bases; unmatched junction nucleotides: 17. The DNA for the CDR3 is TGCAGTGCTAGATCCTTCAAGGGGACAGGGTCGGGGAGCGAGCAGTACTTC. It specifies CSARSFKGTGSGSEQYF.

This chain uses TRBV7-6 with TRBJ1-5; TRBD1 agrees at 8 bases. V lost 1 base and J lost 5; bases outside the gene matches: 7. The germline V gene encodes CDR1 SGHVS and CDR2 FNYEAQ. The CDR3 is 16 residues long. CDR3 in amino acids: CASSLGTGRRDQPQHF. For the CDR3, the DNA is TGTGCCAGCAGCTTAGGGACAGGGCGGAGGGATCAGCCCCAGCATTTT.

At least ten counts were recorded for this clonotype. V gene TRBV9 combines with J gene TRBJ2-1; D remains unclear. The CDR3 runs to 14 residues. Germline V gene sequence: CDR1 SGDLS, CDR2 YYNGEE. Trimming removed 0 bases from V and 5 bases from J, with 9 bases in between. The CDR3 sequence is CASSVAGWDNEQFF. The CDR3 nucleotides are TGTGCCAGCAGCGTAGCTGGATGGGACAATGAGCAGTTCTTC.

This clonotype appeared once. V gene TRBV14 combines with J gene TRBJ2-2; 8 bases fit TRBD1. The CDR3 consists of 23 residues. CDR1 and CDR2 (germline): SGHDN, FVKESK. The ends lost 3 bases at V and 5 bases at J; junction bases unmatched: 29. The CDR3 reads CASSQGNDDGRGRFGGRTGELFF. Here the CDR3 DNA reads TGTGCCAGCAGCCAGGGGAATGATGATGGCAGGGGGCGCTTTGGGGGCAGGACCGGGGAGCTGTTTTTT.

This clonotype was seen only a few times. The V gene is TRBV29-1, the J gene TRBJ1-2, with unresolved D. The V gene lost 3 bases and the J gene lost 2 bases, with 13 bases spanning the gap. Germline V lookup: CDR1 SQVTM, CDR2 ANQGSEA. This CDR3 has 14 amino acids. CDR3 region: CSVEFSTRNYGYTF. The CDR3 DNA follows: TGCAGCGTTGAGTTTTCGACCAGGAACTATGGCTACACCTTC.

With regard to this clonotype: It may be a read error: a sequence one base away is much more abundant. This chain connects TRBV6-2 or TRBV6-3 to TRBJ2-2; 12 nucleotides agree with TRBD1. Germline CDR1 is MNHEY and CDR2 is SVGEGT. The CDR3 loop spans 17 amino acids. V dropped 7 bases and J dropped 12; count of bases not matched to a gene: 18. CDR3 residues: CASTPRDRGRARGKLFF. CDR3 DNA: TGTGCCAGCACTCCCCGGGACAGGGGGCGCGCCAGGGGGAAGCTGTTTTTT.

This clonotype appeared many times. The chain carries TRBV19 and TRBJ2-7; possibly TRBD1 or TRBD2 for D (5 bases each). Germline V gene sequence: CDR1 LNHDA, CDR2 SQIVND (reference sequence). The CDR3 totals 13 residues. V lost 7 bases and J 2 bases, leaving 12 bases between the germline ends. The CDR3 bases are TGTGCCAGTAAGGGGACCCTCACCTACGAGCAGTACTTC. Translation gives CASKGTLTYEQYF.

This clonotype was seen repeatedly, ten times or more. This rearrangement joins TRBV6-2 or TRBV6-3 to TRBJ2-2; D is perhaps TRBD2 (5 bases). This CDR3 spans 15 amino acids. V was shortened by 2 bases and J by 5 bases, with 12 bases between the two germline ends. Germline V CDR1 and CDR2: MNHEY, SVGEGT. CDR3 nucleotides: TGTGCCAGCAGTTACCGTAAGCGGAAAACCGGGGAGCTGTTTTTT. This encodes CASSYRKRKTGELFF.

This clonotype has only a few counts. This chain joins TRBV7-9 and TRBJ1-2, with D possibly TRBD1 on 5 matching bases. The CDR3 length is 17 residues. Germline loops: CDR1 SEHNR, CDR2 FQNEAQ (reference sequence). The V end lost 5 bases, the J end lost 3 bases, and 22 bases lay between the germline ends. CDR3 sequence reads: CASSRIGQGGPYYGYTF. CDR3 DNA sequence: TGTGCCAGCAGCCGCATTGGGCAGGGAGGCCCCTACTATGGCTACACCTTC.

Only a few counts were recorded for this clonotype. This sequence joins TRBV6-5 and TRBJ1-1, with D maybe TRBD1 (5 bases). This CDR3 is built from 15 residues. V was cut by 0 bases and J by 4 bases, with 12 bases left in between. Germline V gene sequence: CDR1 MNHEY, CDR2 SVGAGI. The DNA for the CDR3 is TGTGCCAGCAGTTACTCGATTGGGGGAGGCACTGAAGCTTTCTTT. Its protein is CASSYSIGGGTEAFF.

This clonotype was detected ten times or more. The chain has TRBV12-5 and TRBJ2-7; TRBD1 or TRBD2 may be the D gene (5 bases each). This CDR3 is built from 14 residues. Trimming stripped 7 bases from V and 2 bases from J, with 15 bases between. Per the germline V gene, CDR1 is LGHNT and CDR2 is FRNRAP. The CDR3 reads CASVLPGRPYEQYF. In nucleotides, the CDR3 is TGTGCTAGTGTCCTTCCGGGACGGCCCTACGAGCAGTACTTC.